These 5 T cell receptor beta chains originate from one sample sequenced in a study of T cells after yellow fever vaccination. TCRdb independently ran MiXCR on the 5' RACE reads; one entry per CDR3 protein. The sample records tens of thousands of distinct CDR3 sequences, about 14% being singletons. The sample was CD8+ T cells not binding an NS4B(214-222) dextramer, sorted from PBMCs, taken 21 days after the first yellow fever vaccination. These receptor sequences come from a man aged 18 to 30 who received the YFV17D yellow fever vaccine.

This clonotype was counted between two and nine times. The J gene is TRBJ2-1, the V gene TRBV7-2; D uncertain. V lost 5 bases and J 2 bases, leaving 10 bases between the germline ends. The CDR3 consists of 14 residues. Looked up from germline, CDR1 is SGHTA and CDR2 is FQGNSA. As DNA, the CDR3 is TGTGCCAGCAGCCCCCCGCCGACCTACAATGAGCAGTTCTTC. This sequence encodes CASSPPPTYNEQFF.

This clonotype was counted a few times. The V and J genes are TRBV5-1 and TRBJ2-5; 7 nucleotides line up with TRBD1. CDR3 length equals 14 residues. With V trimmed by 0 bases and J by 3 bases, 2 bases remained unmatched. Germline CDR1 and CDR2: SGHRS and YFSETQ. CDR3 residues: CASSLADREETQYF. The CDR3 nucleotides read TGCGCCAGCAGCTTGGCCGACAGGGAAGAGACCCAGTACTTC.

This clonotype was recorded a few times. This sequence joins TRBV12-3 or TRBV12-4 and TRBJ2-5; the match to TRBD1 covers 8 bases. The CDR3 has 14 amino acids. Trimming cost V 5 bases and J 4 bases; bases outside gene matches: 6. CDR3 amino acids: CASSAQGARETQYF. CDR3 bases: TGTGCCAGCAGTGCTCAGGGGGCGAGAGAGACCCAGTACTTC.

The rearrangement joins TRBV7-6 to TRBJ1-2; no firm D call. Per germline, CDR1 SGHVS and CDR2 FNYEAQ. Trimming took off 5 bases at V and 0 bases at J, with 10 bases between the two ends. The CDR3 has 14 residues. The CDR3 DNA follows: TGTGCCAGCAGCAACAGCGACGCTAACTATGGCTACACCTTC. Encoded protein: CASSNSDANYGYTF.

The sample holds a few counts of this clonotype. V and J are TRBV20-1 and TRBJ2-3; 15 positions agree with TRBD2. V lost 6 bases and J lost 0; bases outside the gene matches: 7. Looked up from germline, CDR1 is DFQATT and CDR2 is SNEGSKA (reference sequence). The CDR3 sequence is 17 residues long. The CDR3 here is CSAPGTSGGFSTDTQYF. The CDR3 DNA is TGCAGTGCCCCCGGGACTAGCGGGGGGTTTAGCACAGATACGCAGTATTTT.